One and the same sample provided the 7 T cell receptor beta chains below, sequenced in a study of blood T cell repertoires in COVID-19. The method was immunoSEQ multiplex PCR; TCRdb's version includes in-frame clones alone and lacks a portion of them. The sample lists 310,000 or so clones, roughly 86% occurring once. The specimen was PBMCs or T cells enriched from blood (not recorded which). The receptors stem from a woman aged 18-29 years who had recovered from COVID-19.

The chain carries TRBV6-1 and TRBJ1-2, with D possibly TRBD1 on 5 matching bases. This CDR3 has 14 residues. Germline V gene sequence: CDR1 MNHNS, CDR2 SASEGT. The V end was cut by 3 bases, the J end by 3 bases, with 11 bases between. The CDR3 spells CASSDPDRYYGYTF. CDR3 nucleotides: TGTGCCAGCAGTGACCCAGACAGATACTATGGCTACACCTTC.

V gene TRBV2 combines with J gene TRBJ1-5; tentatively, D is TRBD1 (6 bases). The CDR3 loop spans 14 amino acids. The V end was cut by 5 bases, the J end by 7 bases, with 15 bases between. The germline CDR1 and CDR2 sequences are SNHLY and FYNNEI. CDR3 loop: CASSSQGVGQPQHF. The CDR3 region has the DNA TGTGCCAGCAGTTCACAGGGTGTGGGACAGCCCCAGCATTTT.

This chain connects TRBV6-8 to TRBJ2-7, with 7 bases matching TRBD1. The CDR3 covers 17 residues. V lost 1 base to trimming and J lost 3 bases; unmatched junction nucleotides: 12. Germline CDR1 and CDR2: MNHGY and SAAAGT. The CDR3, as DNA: TGTGCCAGCAGTTACTGTCGCCGGGACAGCCAGATCTACGAGCAGTACTTC. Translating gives CASSYCRRDSQIYEQYF.

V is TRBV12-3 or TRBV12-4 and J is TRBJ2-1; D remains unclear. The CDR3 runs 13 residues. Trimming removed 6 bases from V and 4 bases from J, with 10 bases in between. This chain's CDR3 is CASSPTAYNEQFF. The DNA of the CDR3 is TGTGCCAGCAGCCCAACAGCATACAATGAGCAGTTCTTC.

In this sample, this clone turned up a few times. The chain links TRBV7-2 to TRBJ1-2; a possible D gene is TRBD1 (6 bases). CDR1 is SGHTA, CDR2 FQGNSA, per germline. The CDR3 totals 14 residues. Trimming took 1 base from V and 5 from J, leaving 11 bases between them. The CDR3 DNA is TGTGCCAGCAGCTTAGGGGTAGGGGGATATGGCTACACCTTC. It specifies CASSLGVGGYGYTF.

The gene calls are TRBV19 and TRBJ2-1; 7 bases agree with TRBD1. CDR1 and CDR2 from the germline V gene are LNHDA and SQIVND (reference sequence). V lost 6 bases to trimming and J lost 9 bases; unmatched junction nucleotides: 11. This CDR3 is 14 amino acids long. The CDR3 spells CASRGTDTTGEQFF. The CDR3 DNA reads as TGTGCCAGTAGGGGGACAGACACGACTGGTGAGCAGTTCTTC.

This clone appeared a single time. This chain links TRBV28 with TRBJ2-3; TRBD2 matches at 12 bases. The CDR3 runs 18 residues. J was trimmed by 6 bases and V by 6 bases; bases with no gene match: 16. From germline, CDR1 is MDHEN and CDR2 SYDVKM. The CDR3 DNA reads TGTGCCAGCAGACCACTAAACCTTCTAGCGGGAGGGCCGGATACGCAGTATTTT. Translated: CASRPLNLLAGGPDTQYF.